Listed below are T cell receptor beta chains from one sample, sequenced in a study of cytomegalovirus exposure and HLA in healthy donors. Using immunoSEQ multiplex PCR, the repertoire was profiled, and TCRdb retains in-frame clones only, with some absent. The repertoire holds about 150,000 clones, 75% to 90% seen once, with under 25% in the top ten. Sequencing was performed on PBMCs. These receptors were taken from a man aged 18 to 29 in good health and CMV-seropositive. Each CDR3 is given with its conserved first and last residue. The D gene is left open where the match is weak.

cdr3_aa d_call j_call v_call cdr3_length
CASSVLPGGENTEAFF - TRBJ1-1 TRBV9 16
CASSPWTFRAAKSAFF - TRBJ1-1 TRBV4-1 16
CASSSRGQGSSYNSPLHF TRBD1 TRBJ1-6 TRBV7-2 18
CASSVGLDRNQPQHF TRBD1 TRBJ1-5 TRBV9 15
CASSSAGTGEGGYTF TRBD1 TRBJ1-2 TRBV6-5 15
CASSLAPQGMETQYF - TRBJ2-5 TRBV7-8 15
CASSLGRGNYGYTF TRBD1 TRBJ1-2 TRBV7-2 14
CASSQEATSGARAKNIQYF TRBD2 TRBJ2-4 TRBV4-3 19
CATTGGSHQVQEAGYTF - TRBJ1-2 TRBV10-3 17
CASSPKRGWEKLFF - TRBJ1-4 TRBV11-2 14
CASSPMGGAGSYNEQFF - TRBJ2-1 TRBV5-1 17
CASSLSPYSNQPQHF - TRBJ1-5 TRBV14 15
CASSLLKGDGANVLTF - TRBJ2-6 TRBV7-3 16
CASSLAQPSSGNTIYF - TRBJ1-3 TRBV7-9 16
CASSLQGTGNTIYF - TRBJ1-3 TRBV7-2 14
CASRTGTGAGELFF TRBD1 TRBJ2-2 TRBV6-4 14
CASSVGAGGNQETQYF TRBD2 TRBJ2-5 TRBV9 16
CASSSGTGTPEQFF - TRBJ2-1 TRBV4-3 14
CATRRGAGEGETQYF TRBD2 TRBJ2-5 TRBV15 15
CASSAWTSGGPTGELFF TRBD2 TRBJ2-2 TRBV9 17
CASSHQAGGYTDTQYF TRBD2 TRBJ2-3 TRBV4-3 16
CASSSTSWTAQYF - TRBJ2-7 TRBV11-3 13
CASSLNSGNTEAFF - TRBJ1-1 TRBV5-1 14
CASRGGGNLYEQYF - TRBJ2-7 TRBV6-1 14
CASSYLIRGNDEKLFF - TRBJ1-4 TRBV6-6 16
CASSATGTGNTIYF TRBD1 TRBJ1-3 TRBV10-2 14
CASSYSRDRNTEAFF - TRBJ1-1 TRBV6-6 15
CASSYSDRVADTQYF TRBD1 TRBJ2-3 TRBV6-5 15
CASSLRAGPDTMNTEAFF - TRBJ1-1 TRBV7-8 18
CASSQRTSLNEQFF TRBD2 TRBJ2-1 TRBV9 14
CASSYGQGPNYGYTF - TRBJ1-2 TRBV6-6 15
CASESLLAVEETQYF - TRBJ2-5 TRBV5-1 15
CASSLLTDYGYTF - TRBJ1-2 TRBV28 13
CASSLDRGYTF - TRBJ1-2 TRBV5-1 11
CASSPTGRNNNEQFF - TRBJ2-1 TRBV7-6 15
CASVGNRGEKLFF - TRBJ1-4 TRBV19 13
CASQGNEQFF - TRBJ2-1 TRBV6-6 10
CASSPLQGAQPQHF - TRBJ1-5 TRBV19 14
CASSPSQGVDQPQHF TRBD1 TRBJ1-5 TRBV18 15
CASSEQGAGNTIYF TRBD1 TRBJ1-3 TRBV2 14
CASSTRDFPYEQYF - TRBJ2-7 TRBV7-2 14
CASSIAGGPSYEQYF TRBD2 TRBJ2-7 TRBV19 15
CASTSNQGYGYTF - TRBJ1-2 TRBV19 13
CASSLRFAGTDKEETQYF - TRBJ2-5 TRBV27 18
CASSSQGRGRNTEAFF - TRBJ1-1 TRBV6-6 16
CASSPPGGLDNEQFF TRBD2 TRBJ2-1 TRBV13 15
CASSQEASGFSYEQYF TRBD2 TRBJ2-7 TRBV4-3 16
CASSPPHGPDTQYF - TRBJ2-3 TRBV5-1 14